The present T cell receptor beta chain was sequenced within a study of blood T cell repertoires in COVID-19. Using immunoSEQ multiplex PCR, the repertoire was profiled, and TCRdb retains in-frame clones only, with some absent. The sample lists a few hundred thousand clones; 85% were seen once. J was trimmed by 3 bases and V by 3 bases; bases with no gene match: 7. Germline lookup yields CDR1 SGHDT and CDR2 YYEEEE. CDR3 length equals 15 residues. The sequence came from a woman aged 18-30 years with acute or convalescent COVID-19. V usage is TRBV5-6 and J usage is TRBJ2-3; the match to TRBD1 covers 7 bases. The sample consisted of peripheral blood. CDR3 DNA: TGTGCCAGCAGCTCGACAGGGCGTGAGACAGATACGCAGTATTTT. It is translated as CASSSTGRETDTQYF. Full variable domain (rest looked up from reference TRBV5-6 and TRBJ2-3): DAGVTQSPTHLIKTRGQQVTLRCSPKSGHDTVSWYQQALGQGPQFIFQYYEEEERQRGNFPDRFSGHQFPNYSSELNVNALLLGDSALYLCASSSTGRETDTQYFGPGTRLTVL.